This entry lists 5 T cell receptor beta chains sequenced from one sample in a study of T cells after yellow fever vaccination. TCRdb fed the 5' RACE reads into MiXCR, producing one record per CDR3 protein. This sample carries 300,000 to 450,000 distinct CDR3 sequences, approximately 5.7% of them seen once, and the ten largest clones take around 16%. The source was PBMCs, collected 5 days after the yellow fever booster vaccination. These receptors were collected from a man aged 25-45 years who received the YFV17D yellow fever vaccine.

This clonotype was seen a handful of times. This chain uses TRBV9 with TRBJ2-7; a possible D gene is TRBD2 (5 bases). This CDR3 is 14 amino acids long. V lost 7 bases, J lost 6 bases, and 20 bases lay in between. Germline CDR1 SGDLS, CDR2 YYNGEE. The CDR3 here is CASCTSLAPREQYF. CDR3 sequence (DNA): TGTGCCAGCTGTACGAGCCTAGCCCCACGCGAGCAGTACTTC.

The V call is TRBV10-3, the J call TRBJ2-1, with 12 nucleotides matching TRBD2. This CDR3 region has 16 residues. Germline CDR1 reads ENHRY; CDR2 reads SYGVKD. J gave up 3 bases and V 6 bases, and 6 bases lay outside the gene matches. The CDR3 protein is CAISGLAGSGYNEQFF. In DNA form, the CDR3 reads TGTGCCATCAGCGGACTAGCGGGAAGCGGCTACAATGAGCAGTTCTTC.

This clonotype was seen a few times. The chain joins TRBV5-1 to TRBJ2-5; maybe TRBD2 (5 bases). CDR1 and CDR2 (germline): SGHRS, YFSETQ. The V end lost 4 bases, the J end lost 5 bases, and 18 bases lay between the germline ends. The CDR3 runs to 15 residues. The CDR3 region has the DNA TGCGCCAGCAGCCCTCTTTCCCGGGAAGGGGAGACCCAGTACTTC. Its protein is CASSPLSREGETQYF.

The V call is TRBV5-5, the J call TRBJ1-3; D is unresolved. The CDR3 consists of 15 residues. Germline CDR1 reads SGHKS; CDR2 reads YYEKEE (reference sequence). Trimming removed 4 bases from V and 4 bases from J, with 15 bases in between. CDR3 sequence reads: CASSATPARGNTIYF. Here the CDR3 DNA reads TGTGCCAGCAGCGCTACTCCAGCTCGCGGAAACACCATATATTTT. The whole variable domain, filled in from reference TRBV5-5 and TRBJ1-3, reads DAGVTQSPTHLIKTRGQQVTLRCSPISGHKSVSWYQQVLGQGPQFIFQYYEKEERGRGNFPDRFSARQFPNYSSELNVNALLLGDSALYLCASSATPARGNTIYFGEGSWLTVV.

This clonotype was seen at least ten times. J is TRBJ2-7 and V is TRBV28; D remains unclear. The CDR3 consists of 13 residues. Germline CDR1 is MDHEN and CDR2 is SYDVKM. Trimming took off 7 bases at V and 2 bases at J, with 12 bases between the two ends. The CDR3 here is CASTITGTYEQYF. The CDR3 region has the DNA TGTGCCAGCACTATCACCGGAACCTACGAGCAGTACTTC. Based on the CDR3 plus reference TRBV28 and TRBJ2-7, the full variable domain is DVKVTQSSRYLVKRTGEKVFLECVQDMDHENMFWYRQDPGLGLRLIYFSYDVKMKEKGDIPEGYSVSREKKERFSLILESASTNQTSMYLCASTITGTYEQYFGPGTRLTVT.